This T cell receptor beta chain was sequenced in a study of response to subunit inactivated influenza vaccine. Study-wide points: The authors suggested that few new T cells are recruited per seasonal influenza vaccination.

This clonotype appeared a few times. No antigen is known for it. TCRdb used MiXCR to reprocess the RT-PCR reads, holding one entry per CDR3 protein. The sample lists some 500,000 distinct CDR3 sequences, roughly 23% seen once, with approximately 2% in the top ten. V lost 9 bases and J lost 1; bases outside the gene matches: 5. The germline V gene has CDR1 MNHNS and CDR2 SASEGT. This CDR3 is 14 amino acids long. The receptor was derived from a man aged 50 or older who received an inactivated influenza vaccine. The J gene is TRBJ2-2, the V gene TRBV6-1; TRBD1 agrees at 7 bases. Source: CD4+ T cells sorted from PBMCs, taken 4 to 6 days after vaccination. As DNA, the CDR3 is TGTGCCAGTAGACAGGGTCTGAACACCGGGGAGCTGTTTTTT. Amino acids: CASRQGLNTGELFF.